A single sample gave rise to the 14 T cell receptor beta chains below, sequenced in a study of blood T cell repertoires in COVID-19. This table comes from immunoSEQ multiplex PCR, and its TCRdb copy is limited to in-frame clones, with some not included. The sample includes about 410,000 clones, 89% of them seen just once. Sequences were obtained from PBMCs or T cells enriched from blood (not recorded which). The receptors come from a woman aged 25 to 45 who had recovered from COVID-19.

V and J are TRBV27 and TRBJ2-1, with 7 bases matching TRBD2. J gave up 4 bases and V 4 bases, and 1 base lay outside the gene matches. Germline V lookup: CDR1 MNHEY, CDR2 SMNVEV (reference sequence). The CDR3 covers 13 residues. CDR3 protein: CASSWDYYNEQFF. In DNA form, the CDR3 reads TGTGCCAGCAGTTGGGACTATTACAATGAGCAGTTCTTC.

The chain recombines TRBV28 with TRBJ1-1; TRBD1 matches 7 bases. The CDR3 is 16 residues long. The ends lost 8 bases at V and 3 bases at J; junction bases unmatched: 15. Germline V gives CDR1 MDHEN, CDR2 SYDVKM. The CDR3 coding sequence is TGTGCCAGCGGATTCACCTTGACAGGGAAGGACACTGAAGCTTTCTTT. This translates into CASGFTLTGKDTEAFF.

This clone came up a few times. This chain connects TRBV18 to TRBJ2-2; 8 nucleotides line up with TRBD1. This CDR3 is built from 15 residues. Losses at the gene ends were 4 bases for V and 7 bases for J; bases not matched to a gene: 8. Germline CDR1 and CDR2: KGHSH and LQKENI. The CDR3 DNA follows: TGTGCCAGCTCACTTTCAGGGGGCCGCGACGGGGAGCTGTTTTTT. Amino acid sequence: CASSLSGGRDGELFF.

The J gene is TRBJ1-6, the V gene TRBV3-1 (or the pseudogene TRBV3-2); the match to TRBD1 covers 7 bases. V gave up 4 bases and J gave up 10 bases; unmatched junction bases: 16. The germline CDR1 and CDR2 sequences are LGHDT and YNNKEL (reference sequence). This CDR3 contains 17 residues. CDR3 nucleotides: TGTGCCAGCAGCCCCACGACAGGGATCTGGGGGGACTCACCCCTCCACTTT. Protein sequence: CASSPTTGIWGDSPLHF.

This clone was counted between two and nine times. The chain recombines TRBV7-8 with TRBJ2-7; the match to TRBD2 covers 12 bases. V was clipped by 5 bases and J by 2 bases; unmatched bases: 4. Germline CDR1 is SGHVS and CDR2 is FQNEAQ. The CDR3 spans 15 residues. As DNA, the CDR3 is TGTGCCAGCAGCAAAACTAGCGGGGGGACCTACGAGCAGTACTTC. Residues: CASSKTSGGTYEQYF.

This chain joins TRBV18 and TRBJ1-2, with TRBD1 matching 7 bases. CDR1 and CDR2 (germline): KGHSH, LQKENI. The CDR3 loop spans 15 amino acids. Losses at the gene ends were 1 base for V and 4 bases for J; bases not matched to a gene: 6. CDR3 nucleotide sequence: TGTGCCAGCTCACCACTGGACAGGCCGACCTATGGCTACACCTTC. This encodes CASSPLDRPTYGYTF.

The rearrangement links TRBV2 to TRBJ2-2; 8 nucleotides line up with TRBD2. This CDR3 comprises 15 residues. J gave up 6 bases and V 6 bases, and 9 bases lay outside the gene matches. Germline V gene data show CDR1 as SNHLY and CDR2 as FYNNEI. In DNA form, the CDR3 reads TGTGCCAGCAGCCCCGGGACTAGTACGGCCGGGGAGCTGTTTTTT. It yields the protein CASSPGTSTAGELFF. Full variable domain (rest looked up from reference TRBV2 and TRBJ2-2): EPEVTQTPSHQVTQMGQEVILRCVPISNHLYFYWYRQILGQKVEFLVSFYNNEISEKSEIFDDQFSVERPDGSNFTLKIRSTKLEDSAMYFCASSPGTSTAGELFFGEGSRLTVL.

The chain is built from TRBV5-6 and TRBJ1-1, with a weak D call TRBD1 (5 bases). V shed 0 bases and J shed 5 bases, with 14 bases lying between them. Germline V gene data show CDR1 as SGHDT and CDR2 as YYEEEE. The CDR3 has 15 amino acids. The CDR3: CASSLGPGKGTEAFF. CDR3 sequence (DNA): TGTGCCAGCAGCTTGGGACCAGGGAAGGGAACTGAAGCTTTCTTT.

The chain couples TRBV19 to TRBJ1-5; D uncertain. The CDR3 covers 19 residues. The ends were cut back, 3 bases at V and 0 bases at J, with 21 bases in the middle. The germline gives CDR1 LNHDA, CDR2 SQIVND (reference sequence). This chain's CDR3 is CASSIRAGKDHYSNQPQHF. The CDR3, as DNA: TGTGCCAGTAGTATTCGGGCCGGGAAAGACCACTATAGCAATCAGCCCCAGCATTTT.

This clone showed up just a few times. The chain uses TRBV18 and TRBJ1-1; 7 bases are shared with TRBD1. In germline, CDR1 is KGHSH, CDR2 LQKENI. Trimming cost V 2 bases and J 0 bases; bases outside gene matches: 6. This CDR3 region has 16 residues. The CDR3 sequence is CASSPRGQIMNTEAFF. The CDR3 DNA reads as TGTGCCAGCTCACCAAGGGGACAGATAATGAACACTGAAGCTTTCTTT.

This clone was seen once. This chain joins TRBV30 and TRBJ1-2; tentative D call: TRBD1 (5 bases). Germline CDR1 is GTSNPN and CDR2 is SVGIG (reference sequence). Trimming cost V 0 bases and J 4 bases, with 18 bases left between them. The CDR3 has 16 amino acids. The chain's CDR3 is CAWSVPPLTGLYGYTF. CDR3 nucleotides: TGTGCCTGGAGTGTACCTCCCCTAACAGGCCTCTATGGCTACACCTTC.

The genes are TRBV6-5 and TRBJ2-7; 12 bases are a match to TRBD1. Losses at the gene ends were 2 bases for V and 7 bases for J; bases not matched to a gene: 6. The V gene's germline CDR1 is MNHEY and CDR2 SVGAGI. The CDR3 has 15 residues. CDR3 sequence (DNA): TGTGCCAGCAGTTACCATGGGACAGGGGGCAGTGAGCAGTACTTC. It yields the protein CASSYHGTGGSEQYF.

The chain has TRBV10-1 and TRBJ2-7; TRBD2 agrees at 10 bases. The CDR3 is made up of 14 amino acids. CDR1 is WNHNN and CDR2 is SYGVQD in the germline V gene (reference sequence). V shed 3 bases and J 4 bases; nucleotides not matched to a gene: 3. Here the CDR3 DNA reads TGCGCCAGCAGTGAACTAGCGGGACCATACGAGCAGTACTTC. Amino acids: CASSELAGPYEQYF.

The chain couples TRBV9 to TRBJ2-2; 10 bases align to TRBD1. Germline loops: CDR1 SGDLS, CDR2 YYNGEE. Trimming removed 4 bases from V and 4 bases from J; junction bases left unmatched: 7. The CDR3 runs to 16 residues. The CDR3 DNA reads TGTGCCAGCAGCTTACGTTGGACAGGGGGCACCGGGGAGCTGTTTTTT. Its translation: CASSLRWTGGTGELFF.